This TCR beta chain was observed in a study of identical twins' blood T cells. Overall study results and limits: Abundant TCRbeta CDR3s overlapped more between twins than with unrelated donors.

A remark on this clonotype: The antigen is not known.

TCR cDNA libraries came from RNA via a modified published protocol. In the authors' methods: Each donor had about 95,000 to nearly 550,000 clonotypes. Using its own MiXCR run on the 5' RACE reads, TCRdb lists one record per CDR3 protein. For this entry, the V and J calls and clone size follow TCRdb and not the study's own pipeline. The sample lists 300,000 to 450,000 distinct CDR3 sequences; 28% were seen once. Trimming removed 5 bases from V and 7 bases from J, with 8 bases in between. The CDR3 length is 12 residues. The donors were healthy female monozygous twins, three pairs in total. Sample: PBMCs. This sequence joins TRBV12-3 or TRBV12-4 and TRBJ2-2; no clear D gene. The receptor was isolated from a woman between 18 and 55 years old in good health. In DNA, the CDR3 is TGTGCCAGCAGTCAGGCTGGCGGGGAGCTGTTTTTT. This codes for CASSQAGGELFF.